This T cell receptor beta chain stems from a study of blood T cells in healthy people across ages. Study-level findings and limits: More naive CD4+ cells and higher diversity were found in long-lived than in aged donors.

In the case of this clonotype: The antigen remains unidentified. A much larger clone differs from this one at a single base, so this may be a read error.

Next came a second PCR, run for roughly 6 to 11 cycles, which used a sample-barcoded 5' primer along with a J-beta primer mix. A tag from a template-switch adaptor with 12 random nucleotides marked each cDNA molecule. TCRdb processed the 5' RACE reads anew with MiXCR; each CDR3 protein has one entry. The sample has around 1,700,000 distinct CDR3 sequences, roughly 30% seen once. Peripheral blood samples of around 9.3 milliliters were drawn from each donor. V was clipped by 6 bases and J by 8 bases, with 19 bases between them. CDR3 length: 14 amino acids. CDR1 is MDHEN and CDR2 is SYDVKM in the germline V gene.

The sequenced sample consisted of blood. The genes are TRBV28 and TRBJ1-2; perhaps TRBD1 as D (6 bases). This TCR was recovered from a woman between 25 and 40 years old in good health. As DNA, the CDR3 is TGTGCCAGCAGCCAGGGACGGGGGGCAGGGGGCTACACCTTC. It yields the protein CASSQGRGAGGYTF.